These 14 T cell receptor beta chains originate from one sample sequenced in a study of T cells in women clearing cervical HPV infection. TCRdb's copy holds only in-frame clones and misses some; the assay was immunoSEQ multiplex PCR. The sample totals tens of thousands of clones. Sequenced input: blood buffy coat. The receptors here all came from a woman aged 18 to 75 with a cervical HPV16 infection that either progressed to CIN3+ or cleared (not recorded which).

In the case of this clone: The read finishes 3 residues shy of the CDR3 end, and the germline J gene is used to complete it. The genes are TRBV2 and TRBJ1-1, with a possible D match to TRBD1 (6 bases). Trimming took 7 bases from V and 5 from J, leaving 17 bases between them. The V gene's germline CDR1 is SNHLY and CDR2 FYNNEI. CDR3 length: 14 amino acids. The covered CDR3 bases are TGTGCCAGCAACCCACAGGGAAGGGAGACTGAA. Translated: CASNPQGRETE. The whole CDR3 sequence reads CASNPQGRETEAFF. The full variable domain, in which reference TRBV2 and TRBJ1-1 provide the parts outside the CDR3, is EPEVTQTPSHQVTQMGQEVILRCVPISNHLYFYWYRQILGQKVEFLVSFYNNEISEKSEIFDDQFSVERPDGSNFTLKIRSTKLEDSAMYFCASNPQGRETEAFFGQGTRLTVV.

The CDR3 bases that were read are TGTGCCAGCAGGGGACAGGTGAACACTGAA. Translating it yields CASRGQVNTE. Given in full, the CDR3 is CASRGQVNTEAFF. The chain recombines TRBV11-2 with TRBJ1-1; 8 bases match TRBD1. The sequenced fragment ends 3 residues before the CDR3 boundary, so the rest is inferred from the germline J gene. V lost 6 bases and J lost 0; bases outside the gene matches: 0. The CDR3 extends over 13 amino acids. Per germline, CDR1 SGHAT and CDR2 FQNNGV.

Points on this clone: Read coverage stops 3 residues before the CDR3 terminus; the germline J gene supplies the remainder. The chain uses TRBV19 and TRBJ2-1; 8 bases map to TRBD1. V dropped 7 bases and J dropped 5; count of bases not matched to a gene: 4. Germline V gene lookup returns CDR1 LNHDA and CDR2 SQIVND (reference sequence). This CDR3 has 13 residues. The DNA read from the CDR3 is TGTGCCAGTAACGCGGACAGGGACAATGAG. Translation gives CASNADRDNE. The whole CDR3 protein is CASNADRDNEQFF.

With regard to this clone: With the read ending 3 residues before the CDR3 end, the germline J gene is used to fill in that end. The chain employs TRBV20-1 and TRBJ1-1, with 9 bases lining up with TRBD1. With 4 bases clipped from V and 6 bases from J, the junction kept 9 bases outside the gene matches. The CDR3 has 14 residues. The germline gives CDR1 DFQATT, CDR2 SNEGSKA (reference sequence). The DNA read from the CDR3 is TGCAGTGCTACCGTGGGACAGGGTGTATCTGAA. Protein product: CSATVGQGVSE. The CDR3 reads in full as CSATVGQGVSEAFF.

Comment on this clone: The observed sequence ends 3 residues before the CDR3 terminus, with the missing tail filled in from the germline J gene. This sequence joins TRBV18 and TRBJ2-3, with 7 bases fitting TRBD2. Germline V lookup: CDR1 KGHSH, CDR2 LQKENI. Trimming took 2 bases from V and 2 from J; bases not matched to a gene: 7. The CDR3 totals 16 residues. Incomplete CDR3 DNA: TGTGCCAGCTCACCAAGGAGCGGGGATAACACAGATACG. Protein sequence: CASSPRSGDNTDT. The CDR3 in its entirety is CASSPRSGDNTDTQYF.

Comments on this clone: The read stops 3 residues short of the end of the CDR3; the missing end is completed from the germline J gene. This chain joins TRBV5-1 and TRBJ1-4; D unresolved. This CDR3 is 16 amino acids long. The germline CDR1 and CDR2 sequences are SGHRS and YFSETQ. V was trimmed by 0 bases and J by 0 bases, leaving 9 bases between them. The CDR3 region is CASSLALGATNEKLFF. The part of the CDR3 DNA that was read is TGCGCCAGCAGCTTGGCCCTCGGGGCAACTAATGAAAAA. The whole variable domain, filled in from reference TRBV5-1 and TRBJ1-4, reads KAGVTQTPRYLIKTRGQQVTLSCSPISGHRSVSWYQQTPGQGLQFLFEYFSETQRNKGNFPGRFSGRQFSNSRSEMNVSTLELGDSALYLCASSLALGATNEKLFFGSGTQLSVL.

Turning to this clone: The read ends 3 residues early relative to the CDR3; the germline J gene fills the gap. This chain connects TRBV13 to TRBJ2-7; 8 nucleotides line up with TRBD1. Germline V gene lookup returns CDR1 PRHDT and CDR2 FYEKMQ (reference sequence). There are 15 residues in the CDR3. V shed 5 bases, J shed 5 bases, and the junction held 11 bases outside the gene matches. CDR3 amino acids: CASSPKGQDLHEQYF. CDR3 bases read: TGTGCCAGCAGCCCCAAGGGACAGGATTTACACGAG.

Details on this clone: The read gets to within 3 residues of the CDR3 end, and the germline J gene fills in the rest. The rearrangement links TRBV20-1 to TRBJ1-2; TRBD1 might be the D (5 bases). In germline, CDR1 is DFQATT, CDR2 SNEGSKA (reference sequence). The CDR3 runs to 13 residues. V was shortened by 3 bases and J by 6 bases, with 14 bases between the two germline ends. The sequenced part of the CDR3 DNA is TGCAGTGCTAGCCCCGGGCCCAGGGATGGC. Amino acid sequence: CSASPGPRDG. The complete CDR3 protein is CSASPGPRDGYTF.

Comments on this clone: The read ends 3 residues shy of where the CDR3 ends; the end is completed using the germline J gene. The chain uses TRBV18 and TRBJ2-7; maybe TRBD1 (6 bases). Germline CDR1 and CDR2: KGHSH and LQKENI. Trimming shortened V by 11 bases and J by 6 bases, and 17 bases separated the two germline ends. This CDR3 has 12 residues. CDR3 residues: CAGATQGGEQYF. The part of the CDR3 DNA that was read is TGTGCCGGGGCGACACAGGGTGGCGAG.

A word on this clone: The read is 3 residues too short to cover the CDR3 end, so that end is filled in from the germline J gene. J is TRBJ1-1 and V is TRBV6-1; 7 nucleotides match TRBD1. V lost 1 base, J lost 4 bases, and 6 bases stayed unmatched. The CDR3 extends over 15 amino acids. Germline assignment: CDR1 MNHNS and CDR2 SASEGT. CDR3: CASSEGQGFGTEAFF. Partial CDR3 DNA: TGTGCCAGCAGTGAAGGACAGGGTTTCGGCACTGAA.

With regard to this clone: The CDR3 end lies 3 residues beyond the end of the read and is filled in from the germline J gene. The chain links TRBV7-6 to TRBJ2-1; TRBD2 aligns across 9 bases. Germline CDR1 is SGHVS and CDR2 is FNYEAQ. The ends lost 3 bases at V and 2 bases at J; junction bases unmatched: 2. CDR3 length: 15 residues. The CDR3 protein is CASSFSGGPYNEQFF. CDR3 DNA (partial): TGTGCCAGCAGCTTCAGCGGGGGGCCCTACAATGAG.

In the case of this clone: With the read ending 3 residues before the CDR3 end, the germline J gene is used to fill in that end. The gene calls are TRBV2 and TRBJ2-4; D gene ambiguous. The V gene lost 1 base and the J gene lost 0 bases, with 10 bases spanning the gap. CDR1 and CDR2 from the germline V gene are SNHLY and FYNNEI. The length of the CDR3 is 16 residues. CDR3 DNA, as far as it was read: TGTGCCAGCAGTGAAGAGGGCCAGCTAGCCAAAAACATT. The encoded protein is CASSEEGQLAKNI. Given in full, the CDR3 is CASSEEGQLAKNIQYF.

Notes on this clone: The read is 3 residues too short to cover the CDR3 end, so that end is filled in from the germline J gene. This sequence joins TRBV7-2 and TRBJ2-7; D may be TRBD2 (6 bases). CDR1 is SGHTA, CDR2 FQGNSA, per germline. There are 14 residues in the CDR3. Between the trimmed V and J ends, which lost 5 bases and 5 bases, there was a span of 16 bases. The DNA read from the CDR3 is TGTGCCAGCAGCCGCGACCCGGGGGTGAACGAG. Translated, it gives CASSRDPGVNE. In full, the CDR3 reads CASSRDPGVNEQYF.

For this clone: The read ends 3 residues before the CDR3 terminus; that terminus is restored from the germline J gene. V usage is TRBV20-1 and J usage is TRBJ2-2; 7 bases fit TRBD1. CDR1 and CDR2 from the germline V gene are DFQATT and SNEGSKA (reference sequence). The CDR3 length is 16 residues. J was trimmed by 1 base and V by 5 bases; bases with no gene match: 10. The sequenced part of the CDR3 DNA is TGCAGTGCTTCAGCCCCGACAGGGTTGAACACCGGGGAG. Protein product: CSASAPTGLNTGE. The entire CDR3 protein reads CSASAPTGLNTGELFF.